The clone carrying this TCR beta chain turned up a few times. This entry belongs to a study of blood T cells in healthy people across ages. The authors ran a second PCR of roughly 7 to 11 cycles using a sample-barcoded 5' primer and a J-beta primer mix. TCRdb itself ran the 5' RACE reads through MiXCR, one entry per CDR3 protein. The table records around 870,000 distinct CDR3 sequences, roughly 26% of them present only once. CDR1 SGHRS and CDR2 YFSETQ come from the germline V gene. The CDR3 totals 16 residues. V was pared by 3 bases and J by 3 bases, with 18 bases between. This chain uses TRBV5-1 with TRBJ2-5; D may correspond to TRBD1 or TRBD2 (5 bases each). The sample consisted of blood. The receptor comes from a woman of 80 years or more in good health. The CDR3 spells CASSSAPGTLKETQYF. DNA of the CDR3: TGCGCCAGCAGCTCAGCCCCCGGGACCTTGAAAGAGACCCAGTACTTC.